This passage covers 15 T cell receptor beta chains from one sample sequenced in a study of cytomegalovirus exposure and HLA in healthy donors. The PCR used 60 Vbeta and 13 Jbeta primers. Sequencing used immunoSEQ multiplex PCR; TCRdb keeps in-frame clones, though not all of them. The sample totals 55,000 to 75,000 clones; its top ten clones hold roughly 4%. Sequencing was performed on PBMCs. The receptors originated from a male donor in good health and CMV-seronegative.

This chain connects TRBV7-9 to TRBJ2-1, with a possible D match to TRBD2 (5 bases). This CDR3 spans 12 amino acids. Germline V CDR1 and CDR2: SEHNR, FQNEAQ (reference sequence). With 1 base removed from V and 9 bases from J, the gap between germline ends came to 7 bases. CDR3 region: CASSLVTSEQFF. Written as DNA, the CDR3 is TGTGCCAGCAGCTTAGTTACTAGTGAGCAGTTCTTC.

The CDR3 sequence: CASSEGTGVGETQYF. CDR3 nucleotides: TGTGCCAGCAGTGAGGGGACAGGGGTGGGGGAGACCCAGTACTTC. The V and J genes are TRBV6-1 and TRBJ2-5; 10 nucleotides align to TRBD1. The CDR3 runs to 15 residues. The junction had 6 bases not matched to a gene; V was cut back by 3 bases and J by 5 bases. Germline assignment: CDR1 MNHNS and CDR2 SASEGT.

CDR3 amino acids: CASSHLTDRVAREAFF. CDR3 nucleotides: TGTGCCAGCAGCCACCTCACTGACAGAGTTGCAAGGGAAGCTTTCTTT. This chain connects TRBV14 to TRBJ1-1; D possibly corresponds to TRBD1 (5 bases). This CDR3 is 16 amino acids long. The germline gives CDR1 SGHDN, CDR2 FVKESK. V was cut by 3 bases and J by 8 bases, with 22 bases left in between.

V usage is TRBV11-2 and J usage is TRBJ1-2, with 7 positions matching TRBD1. The CDR3 covers 16 residues. Germline V lookup: CDR1 SGHAT, CDR2 FQNNGV. The trim removed 6 bases at V and 4 bases at J, leaving 14 bases unmatched. The CDR3 DNA is TGTGCCAGCAGGGGCAGGGACCGGGACAGCTTCTATGGCTACACCTTC. Amino acid sequence: CASRGRDRDSFYGYTF.

This rearrangement joins TRBV7-2 to TRBJ2-7, with 7 bases aligning to TRBD2. CDR3 length: 15 residues. V lost 1 base and J lost 2; bases outside the gene matches: 5. In germline, CDR1 is SGHTA, CDR2 FQGNSA. Here the CDR3 reads CASSLGGGPAYEQYF. DNA for the CDR3: TGTGCCAGCAGCTTAGGCGGGGGACCGGCCTACGAGCAGTACTTC.

Comment on this clone: Germline is not matched at one junction end, which may reflect a read error. The chain is built from TRBV29-1 and TRBJ2-1; D might be TRBD1 (5 bases). The V gene's germline CDR1 is SQVTM and CDR2 ANQGSEA. CDR3 length: 13 residues. The CDR3 nucleotides are TGCAGCGCATACAGGATCTCCGACAATGAGCAGTTCTTC. Its protein is CSAYRISDNEQFF.

The genes are TRBV5-1 and TRBJ2-5, with TRBD1 matching over 8 bases. The CDR3 is 15 residues long. V was clipped by 4 bases and J by 5 bases; unmatched bases: 10. Germline CDR1 reads SGHRS; CDR2 reads YFSETQ. CDR3 residues: CASSLLAGGWETQYF. The CDR3 coding sequence is TGCGCCAGCAGCCTCCTGGCAGGGGGCTGGGAGACCCAGTACTTC.

The rearrangement joins TRBV5-4 to TRBJ2-5; 9 bases align to TRBD2. Germline-derived CDR1 and CDR2 are SGHNT and YYREEE (reference sequence). The CDR3 sequence is 15 residues long. Unmatched junction bases numbered 3, after V lost 0 bases and J lost 3 bases. CDR3 DNA sequence: TGTGCCAGCAGCTTGGTGGCGGGGGGGGAAGAGACCCAGTACTTC. Translating gives CASSLVAGGEETQYF.

V gene TRBV13 combines with J gene TRBJ1-4; D is undetermined. Deletions cut 4 bases from V and 7 bases from J, with 16 bases between. CDR3 size: 15 residues. Germline CDR1 PRHDT, CDR2 FYEKMQ (reference sequence). CDR3 sequence reads: CASSSRRVLGEKLFF. The CDR3 nucleotides read TGTGCCAGCAGCTCCAGACGGGTACTGGGTGAAAAACTGTTTTTT. The full variable domain, with the rest looked up from reference TRBV13 and TRBJ1-4, is AAGVIQSPRHLIKEKRETATLKCYPIPRHDTVYWYQQGPGQDPQFLISFYEKMQSDKGSIPDRFSAQQFSDYHSELNMSSLELGDSALYFCASSSRRVLGEKLFFGSGTQLSVL.

This chain connects TRBV4-3 to TRBJ2-2; 7 nucleotides line up with TRBD1. Losses at the gene ends were 6 bases for V and 3 bases for J; bases not matched to a gene: 7. CDR1 is LGHNA and CDR2 is YSLEER in the germline V gene. This CDR3 has 15 amino acids. CDR3 nucleotides: TGCGCCAGCAGTCGGGACAGTGGTGACACCGGGGAGCTGTTTTTT. Protein product: CASSRDSGDTGELFF.

CDR3 sequence reads: CASSIPRVGGELFF. As DNA, the CDR3 is TGTGCCAGTAGTATCCCCAGGGTTGGCGGGGAGCTGTTTTTT. The chain is built from TRBV19 and TRBJ2-2; the D gene is possibly TRBD1 (5 bases). The CDR3 extends over 14 amino acids. CDR1 and CDR2 from the germline V gene are LNHDA and SQIVND (reference sequence). V was pared by 3 bases and J by 7 bases, with 12 bases between.

V and J are TRBV10-1 and TRBJ2-2; 7 bases fit TRBD2. The J segment lost 2 bases and the V segment lost 0 bases, leaving 6 bases of the junction unmatched. Looked up from germline, CDR1 is WNHNN and CDR2 is SYGVQD (reference sequence). This CDR3 spans 17 amino acids. CDR3 bases: TGCGCCAGCAGTGAGTCGCGGCGGGAGCTAAACACCGGGGAGCTGTTTTTT. This translates into CASSESRRELNTGELFF.

J is TRBJ1-3 and V is TRBV2, with D perhaps matching TRBD1 (6 bases). This CDR3 is built from 14 residues. The germline V gene has CDR1 SNHLY and CDR2 FYNNEI. Trimming took off 6 bases at V and 1 base at J, with 10 bases between the two ends. The DNA for the CDR3 is TGTGCCAGCAGGCATACAGGGTCTGGAAACACCATATATTTT. Translated: CASRHTGSGNTIYF.

The rearrangement uses TRBV6-1 and TRBJ2-7; the D gene is possibly TRBD1 (6 bases). The ends were cut back, 5 bases at V and 2 bases at J, with 16 bases in the middle. CDR1 is MNHNS, CDR2 SASEGT, per germline. The CDR3 has 15 residues. The CDR3 coding sequence is TGTGCCAGCAGTCCGTTAGGGGCAGGGGCCTACGAGCAGTACTTC. It is translated as CASSPLGAGAYEQYF.

The chain uses TRBV7-8 and TRBJ2-7, with a weak D call TRBD2 (5 bases). From germline, CDR1 is SGHVS and CDR2 FQNEAQ. The CDR3 has 16 amino acids. Trimming took 5 bases from V and 3 from J, leaving 20 bases between them. CDR3 region: CASSPPRGATIYEQYF. The CDR3 nucleotides are TGTGCCAGCAGCCCCCCCCGGGGAGCAACCATCTACGAGCAGTACTTC.